This record covers a single TCR beta chain. In the authors' methods: Reference gene primer amplification yielded estimated nucleated cell counts. Generated by immunoSEQ multiplex PCR, the TCRdb table keeps only in-frame clones and is missing some. V, J and clone size derive from that table, while D and trimming were established from the DNA sequence. The sample has 200,000 to 250,000 clones, about 91% seen once. Germline V gives CDR1 ENHRY, CDR2 SYGVKD. Trimming stripped 6 bases from V and 4 bases from J, with 13 bases between. This CDR3 spans 14 amino acids. These data originate in a study of blood T cell repertoires in COVID-19. Study details: Acute-phase and convalescent COVID-19 samples originated in the United States, Italy and Spain.

This TCR came from a man aged 80 or over with acute or convalescent COVID-19. This rearrangement joins TRBV10-3 to TRBJ1-3, with a weak D call TRBD1 (5 bases). What was sequenced was peripheral blood. CDR3: CAISQGVEGNTIYF. The CDR3, as DNA: TGTGCCATCAGCCAGGGTGTAGAGGGAAACACCATATATTTT.